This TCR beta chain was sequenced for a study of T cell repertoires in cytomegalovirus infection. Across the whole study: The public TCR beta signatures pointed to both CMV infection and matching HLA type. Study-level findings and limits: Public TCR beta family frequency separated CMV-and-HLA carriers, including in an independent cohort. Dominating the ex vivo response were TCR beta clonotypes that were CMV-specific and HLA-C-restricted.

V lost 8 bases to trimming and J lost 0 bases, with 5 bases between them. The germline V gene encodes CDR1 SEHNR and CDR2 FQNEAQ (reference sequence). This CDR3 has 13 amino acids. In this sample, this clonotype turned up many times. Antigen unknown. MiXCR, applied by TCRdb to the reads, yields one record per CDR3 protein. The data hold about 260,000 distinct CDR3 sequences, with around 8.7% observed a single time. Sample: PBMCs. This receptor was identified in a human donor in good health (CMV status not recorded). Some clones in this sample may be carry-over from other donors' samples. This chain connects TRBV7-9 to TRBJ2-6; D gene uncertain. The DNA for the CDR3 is TGTGCCAGCCTCCCCTCTGGGGCCAACGTCCTGACTTTC. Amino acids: CASLPSGANVLTF.